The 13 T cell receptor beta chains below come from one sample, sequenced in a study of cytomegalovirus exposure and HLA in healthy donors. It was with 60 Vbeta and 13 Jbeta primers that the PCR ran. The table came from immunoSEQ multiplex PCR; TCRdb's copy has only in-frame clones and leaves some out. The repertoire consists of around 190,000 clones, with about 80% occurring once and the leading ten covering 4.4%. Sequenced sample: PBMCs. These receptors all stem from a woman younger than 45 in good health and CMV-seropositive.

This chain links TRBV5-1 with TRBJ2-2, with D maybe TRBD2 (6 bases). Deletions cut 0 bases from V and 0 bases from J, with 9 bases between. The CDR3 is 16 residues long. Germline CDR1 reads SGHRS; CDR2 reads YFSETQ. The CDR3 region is CASSLVGGPNTGELFF. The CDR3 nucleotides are TGCGCCAGCAGCTTGGTCGGGGGACCGAACACCGGGGAGCTGTTTTTT.

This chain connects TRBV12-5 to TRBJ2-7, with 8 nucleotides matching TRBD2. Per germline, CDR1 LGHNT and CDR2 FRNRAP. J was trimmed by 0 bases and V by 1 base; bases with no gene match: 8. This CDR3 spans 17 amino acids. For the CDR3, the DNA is TGTGCTAGTGGTTTGGAAAGGAGCGGGAGATCCTCCTACGAGCAGTACTTC. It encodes CASGLERSGRSSYEQYF.

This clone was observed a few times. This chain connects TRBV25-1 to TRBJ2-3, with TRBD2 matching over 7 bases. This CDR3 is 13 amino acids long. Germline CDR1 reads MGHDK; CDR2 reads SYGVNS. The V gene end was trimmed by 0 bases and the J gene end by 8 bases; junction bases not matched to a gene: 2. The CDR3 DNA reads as TGTGCCAGCAGTGAATATTGGGGGGGTACGCAGTATTTT. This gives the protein CASSEYWGGTQYF.

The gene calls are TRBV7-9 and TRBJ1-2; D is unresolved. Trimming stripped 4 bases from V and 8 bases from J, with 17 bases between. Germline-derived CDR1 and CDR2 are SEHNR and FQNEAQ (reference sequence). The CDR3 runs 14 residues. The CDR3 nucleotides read TGTGCCAGCAGCTCCCAGATTCGGCAGCGGGGCTACACCTTC. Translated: CASSSQIRQRGYTF.

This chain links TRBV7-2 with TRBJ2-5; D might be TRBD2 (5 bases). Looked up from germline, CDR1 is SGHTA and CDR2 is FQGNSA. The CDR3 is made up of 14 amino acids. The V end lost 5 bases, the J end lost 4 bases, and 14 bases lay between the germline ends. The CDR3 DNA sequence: TGTGCCAGCAGCCCGAGGGCCCACACAGAGACCCAGTACTTC. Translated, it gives CASSPRAHTETQYF.

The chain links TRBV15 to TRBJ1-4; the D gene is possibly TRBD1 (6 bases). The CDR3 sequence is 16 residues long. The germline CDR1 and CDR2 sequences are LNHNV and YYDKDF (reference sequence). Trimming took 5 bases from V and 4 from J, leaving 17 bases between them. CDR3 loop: CATSSTGRDDNEKLFF. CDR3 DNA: TGTGCCACCAGCTCTACAGGGCGCGACGATAATGAAAAACTGTTTTTT.

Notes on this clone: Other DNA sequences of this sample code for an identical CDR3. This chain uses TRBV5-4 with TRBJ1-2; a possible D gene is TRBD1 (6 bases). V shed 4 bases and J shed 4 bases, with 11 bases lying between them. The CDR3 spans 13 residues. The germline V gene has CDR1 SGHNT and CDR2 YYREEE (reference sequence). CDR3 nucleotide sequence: TGTGCCAGCAGCCCGGACAGAGGCTATGGCTACACCTTC. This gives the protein CASSPDRGYGYTF.

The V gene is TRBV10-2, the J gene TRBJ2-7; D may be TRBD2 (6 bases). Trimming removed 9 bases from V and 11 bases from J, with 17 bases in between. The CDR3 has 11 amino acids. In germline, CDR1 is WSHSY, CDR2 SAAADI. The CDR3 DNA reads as TGCGCCAGTCAAACCGGCGGGACGGAGTACTTC. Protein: CASQTGGTEYF.

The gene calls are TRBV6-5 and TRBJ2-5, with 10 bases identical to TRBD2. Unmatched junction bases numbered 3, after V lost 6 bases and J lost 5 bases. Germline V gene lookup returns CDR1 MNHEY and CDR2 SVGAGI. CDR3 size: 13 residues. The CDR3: CASSQLAGETQYF. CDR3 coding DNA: TGTGCCAGCAGCCAACTAGCGGGGGAGACCCAGTACTTC.

CDR3 nucleotide sequence: TGTGCCAGCAGCGTACCCCCGGGACATAGCTTCTATGGCTACACCTTC. This gives the protein CASSVPPGHSFYGYTF. The chain carries TRBV5-6 and TRBJ1-2; the D gene is possibly TRBD1 (6 bases). The CDR3 is 16 amino acids. The germline V gene encodes CDR1 SGHDT and CDR2 YYEEEE. V dropped 4 bases and J dropped 4 bases, with 20 bases sitting between them.

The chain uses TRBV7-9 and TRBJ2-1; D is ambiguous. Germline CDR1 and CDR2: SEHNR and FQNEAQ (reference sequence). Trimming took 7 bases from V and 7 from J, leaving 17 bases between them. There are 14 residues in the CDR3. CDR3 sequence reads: CASTHEVLGNEQFF. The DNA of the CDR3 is TGTGCCAGCACCCATGAGGTTCTTGGGAATGAGCAGTTCTTC.

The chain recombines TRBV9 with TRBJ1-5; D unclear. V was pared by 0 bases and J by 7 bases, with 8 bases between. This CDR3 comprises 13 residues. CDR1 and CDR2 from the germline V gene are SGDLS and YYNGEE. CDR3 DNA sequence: TGTGCCAGCAGCGTAGGCGGGTCCCAGCCCCAGCATTTT. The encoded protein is CASSVGGSQPQHF.

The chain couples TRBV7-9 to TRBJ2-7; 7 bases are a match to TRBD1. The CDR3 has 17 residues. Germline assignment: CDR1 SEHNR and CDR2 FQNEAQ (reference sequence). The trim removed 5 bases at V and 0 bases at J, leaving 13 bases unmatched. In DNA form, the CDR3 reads TGTGCCAGCAGCCCCAACCGGGCCAGGGACAGCTCCTACGAGCAGTACTTC. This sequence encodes CASSPNRARDSSYEQYF.